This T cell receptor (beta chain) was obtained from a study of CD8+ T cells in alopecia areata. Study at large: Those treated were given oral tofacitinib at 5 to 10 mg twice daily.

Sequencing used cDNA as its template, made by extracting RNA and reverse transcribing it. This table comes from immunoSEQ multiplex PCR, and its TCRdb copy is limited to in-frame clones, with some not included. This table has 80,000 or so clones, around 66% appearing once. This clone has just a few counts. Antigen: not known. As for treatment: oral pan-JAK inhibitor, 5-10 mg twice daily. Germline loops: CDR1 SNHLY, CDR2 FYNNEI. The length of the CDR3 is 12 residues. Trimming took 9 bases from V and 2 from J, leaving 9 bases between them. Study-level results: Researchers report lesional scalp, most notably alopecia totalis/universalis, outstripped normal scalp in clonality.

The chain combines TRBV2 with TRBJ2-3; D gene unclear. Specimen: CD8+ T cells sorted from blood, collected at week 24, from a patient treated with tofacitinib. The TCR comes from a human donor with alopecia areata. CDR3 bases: TGTGCCAGGACTGACTCCACAGATACGCAGTATTTT. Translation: CARTDSTDTQYF.